This TCR beta chain was recovered during a study of blood T cell repertoires in COVID-19. The study assigned cohorts using participant-reported clinical history. Sequencing used immunoSEQ multiplex PCR; TCRdb keeps in-frame clones, though not all of them. The sample lists fewer than 200,000 clones; roughly 89% were seen once. CDR3 length: 16 residues. Germline loops: CDR1 LNHDA, CDR2 SQIVND (reference sequence). V lost 6 bases to trimming and J lost 0 bases; unmatched junction nucleotides: 9. The sequencing sample was made of PBMCs or T cells enriched from blood (not recorded which). The chain has TRBV19 and TRBJ2-3, with 7 bases identical to TRBD1. This clonotype originated in a woman aged 25 to 39 who had been exposed to COVID-19. CDR3: CASSLQGLPSTDTQYF. In nucleotides, the CDR3 is TGTGCCAGTAGCTTACAGGGGCTACCAAGCACAGATACGCAGTATTTT. Complete variable domain (other parts from reference TRBV19 and TRBJ2-3): DGGITQSPKYLFRKEGQNVTLSCEQNLNHDAMYWYRQDPGQGLRLIYYSQIVNDFQKGDIAEGYSVSREKKESFPLTVTSAQKNPTAFYLCASSLQGLPSTDTQYFGPGTRLTVL.